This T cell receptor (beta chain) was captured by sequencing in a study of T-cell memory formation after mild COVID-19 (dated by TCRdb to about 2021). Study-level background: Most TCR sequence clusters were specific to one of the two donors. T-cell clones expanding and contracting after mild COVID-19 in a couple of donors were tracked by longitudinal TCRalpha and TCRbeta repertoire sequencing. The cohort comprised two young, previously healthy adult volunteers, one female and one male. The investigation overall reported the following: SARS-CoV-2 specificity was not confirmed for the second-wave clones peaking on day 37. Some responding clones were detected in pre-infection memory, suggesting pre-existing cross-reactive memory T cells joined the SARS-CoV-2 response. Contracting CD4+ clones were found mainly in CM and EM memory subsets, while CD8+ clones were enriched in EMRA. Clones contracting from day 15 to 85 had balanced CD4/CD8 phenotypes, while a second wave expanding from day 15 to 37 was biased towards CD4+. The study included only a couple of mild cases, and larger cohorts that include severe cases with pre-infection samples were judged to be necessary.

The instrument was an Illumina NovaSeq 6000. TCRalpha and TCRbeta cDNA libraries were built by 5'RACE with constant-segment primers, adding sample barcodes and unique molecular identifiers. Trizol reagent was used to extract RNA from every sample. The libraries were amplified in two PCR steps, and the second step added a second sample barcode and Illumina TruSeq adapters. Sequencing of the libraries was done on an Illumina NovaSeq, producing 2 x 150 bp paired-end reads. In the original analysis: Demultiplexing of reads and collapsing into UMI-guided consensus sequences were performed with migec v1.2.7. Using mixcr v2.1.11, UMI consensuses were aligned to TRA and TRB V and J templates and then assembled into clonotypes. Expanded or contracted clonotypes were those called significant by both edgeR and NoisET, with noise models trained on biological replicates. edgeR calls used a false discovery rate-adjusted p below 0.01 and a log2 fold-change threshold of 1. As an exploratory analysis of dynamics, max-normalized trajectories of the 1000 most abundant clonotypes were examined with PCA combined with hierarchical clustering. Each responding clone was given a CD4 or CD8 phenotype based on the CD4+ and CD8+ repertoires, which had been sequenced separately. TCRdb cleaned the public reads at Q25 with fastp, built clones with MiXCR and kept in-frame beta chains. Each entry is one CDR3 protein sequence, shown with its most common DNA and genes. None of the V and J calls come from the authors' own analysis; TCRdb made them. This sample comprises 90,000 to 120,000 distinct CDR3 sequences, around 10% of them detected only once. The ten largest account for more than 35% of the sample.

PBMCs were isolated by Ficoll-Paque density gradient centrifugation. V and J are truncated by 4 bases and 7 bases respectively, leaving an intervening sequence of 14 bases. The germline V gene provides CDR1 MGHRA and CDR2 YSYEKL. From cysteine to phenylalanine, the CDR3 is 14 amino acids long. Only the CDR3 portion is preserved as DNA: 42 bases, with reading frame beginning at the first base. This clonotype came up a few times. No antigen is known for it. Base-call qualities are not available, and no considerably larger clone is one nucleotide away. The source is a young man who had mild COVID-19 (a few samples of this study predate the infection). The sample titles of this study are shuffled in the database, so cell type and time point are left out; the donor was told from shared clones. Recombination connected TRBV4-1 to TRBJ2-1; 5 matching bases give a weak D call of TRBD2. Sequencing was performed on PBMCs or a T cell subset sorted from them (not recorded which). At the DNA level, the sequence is TGCGCCAGCAGCCGAATCGGGGTCGGGAATGAGCAGTTCTTC. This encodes CASSRIGVGNEQFF.